Described below is a single T cell receptor (beta chain) sequence and its context. Its antigen is still unknown. The data are from a study of OX40 agonist ivuxolimab in advanced cancers. Background on the study: At about 81% male, the cohort had a mean age of around 56 years, ranging from roughly 20 to 85.

Study-wide findings and caveats: A proportion of nonresponders additionally exhibited low normalized T-cell clonal expansion. What antigens the expanded peripheral T cells recognized was never established. Dose levels from 0.1 to 3.0 mg/kg saw CD4+ and CD8+ blood T cells expand clonally by week 6.

This CDR3 is built from 16 residues. The table came from immunoSEQ multiplex PCR; TCRdb's copy has only in-frame clones and leaves some out. The sample consists of about 73,000 clones, about 90% of them appearing once. The gene calls are TRBV21-1 and TRBJ2-2. TRBV21-1 is termed a pseudogene. The origin of this receptor is an adult with an advanced solid tumor such as melanoma, head and neck, liver or kidney cancer. The sample was CD4+ or CD8+ T cells sorted from blood, taken in a trial of the OX40 agonist ivuxolimab. The CDR3 is CASSRRGRTKAGELFF. The CDR3 DNA is TGTGCCAGCAGCAGGAGAGGACGAACTAAAGCCGGGGAGCTGTTTTTT.